The present TCR beta chain was sequenced within a study of PD-L1 blockade in urothelial cancer. The table lists this clone with a count of one. Sample time point: peripheral blood 6 weeks after treatment start. TCRdb's table, derived via immunoSEQ multiplex PCR, lists solely in-frame clones and lacks some. The table shows some 120,000 clones, with around 89% occurring only once. The starting material was PBMCs, obtained around atezolizumab (anti-PD-L1) treatment. The sequence was obtained from a man aged 55 to 70 with urothelial cancer.

Written as DNA, the CDR3 is TGTGCCAGCAGCATTCTTCAGCTTTGGAGCCCTGGAAACACCATATATTTT. Its protein is CASSILQLWSPGNTIYF. The V call is TRBV7-8, the J call TRBJ1-3, with D uncertain. Trimming took 5 bases from V and 2 from J, leaving 19 bases between them. Germline CDR1 SGHVS, CDR2 FQNEAQ. The CDR3 contains 17 residues.